This T cell receptor beta chain was recorded in a study of blood T cell repertoires in COVID-19. The wider study: Samples of COVID-19 (acute and convalescent) were obtained from the United States, Italy and Spain. Sample material is recorded as cDNA or gDNA derived from T cells, B-cell-depleted T cells, or PBMCs.

In the authors' methods: Reference gene primer amplification in the assay estimated nucleated cell counts. Clones were read by immunoSEQ multiplex PCR, and TCRdb kept only the in-frame ones, dropping some. V and J calls and clone size follow that table, whereas D and trimming were derived from the DNA. The table has about 16,000 clones, about 92% seen once. V was pared by 5 bases and J by 4 bases, with 14 bases between. From germline, CDR1 is LNHNV and CDR2 YYDKDF (reference sequence). The CDR3 covers 14 residues. This sequence originates from a human donor in a cohort sampled during active COVID-19. The sequencing input was peripheral blood. The rearrangement joins TRBV15 to TRBJ1-1; possibly TRBD1 for D (6 bases). This chain's CDR3 is CATSEGEGLTEAFF. CDR3 DNA: TGTGCCACCAGCGAGGGGGAGGGACTCACTGAAGCTTTCTTT. The complete variable domain, with remaining parts taken from reference TRBV15 and TRBJ1-1, reads DAMVIQNPRYQVTQFGKPVTLSCSQTLNHNVMYWYQQKSSQAPKLLFHYYDKDFNNEADTPDNFQSRRPNTSFCFLDIRSPGLGDTAMYLCATSEGEGLTEAFFGQGTRLTVV.